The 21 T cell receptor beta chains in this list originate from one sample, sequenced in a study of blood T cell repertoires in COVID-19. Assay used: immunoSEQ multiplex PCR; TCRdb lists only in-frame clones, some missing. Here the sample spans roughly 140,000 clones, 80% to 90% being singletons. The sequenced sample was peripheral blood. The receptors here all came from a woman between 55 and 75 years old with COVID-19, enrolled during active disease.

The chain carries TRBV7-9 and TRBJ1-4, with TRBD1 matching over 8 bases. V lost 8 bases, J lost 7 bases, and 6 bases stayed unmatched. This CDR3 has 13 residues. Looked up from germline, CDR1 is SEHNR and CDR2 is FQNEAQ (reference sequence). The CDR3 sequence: CASGRTGPEKLFF. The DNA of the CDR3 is TGTGCCAGCGGAAGGACAGGGCCTGAAAAACTGTTTTTT.

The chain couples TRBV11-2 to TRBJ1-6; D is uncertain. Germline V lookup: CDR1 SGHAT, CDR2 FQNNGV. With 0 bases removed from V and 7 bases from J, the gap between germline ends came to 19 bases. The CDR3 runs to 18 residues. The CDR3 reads CASSLDSPSPGVNSPLHF. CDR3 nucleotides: TGTGCCAGCAGCTTAGATAGTCCCTCCCCCGGGGTCAATTCACCCCTCCACTTT.

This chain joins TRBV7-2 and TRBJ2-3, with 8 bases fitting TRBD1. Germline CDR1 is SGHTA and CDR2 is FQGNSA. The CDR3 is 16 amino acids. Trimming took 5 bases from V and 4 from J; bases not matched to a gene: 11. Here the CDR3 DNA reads TGTGCCAGCAGCGACACCGGGACAGGAGGTCCAGATACGCAGTATTTT. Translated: CASSDTGTGGPDTQYF.

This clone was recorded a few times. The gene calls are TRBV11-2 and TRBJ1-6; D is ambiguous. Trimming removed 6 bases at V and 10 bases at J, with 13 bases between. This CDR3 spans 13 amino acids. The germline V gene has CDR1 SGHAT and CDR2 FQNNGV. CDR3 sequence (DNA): TGTGCCAGCAGGCCAACCCCAGGATCACCCCTCCACTTT. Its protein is CASRPTPGSPLHF.

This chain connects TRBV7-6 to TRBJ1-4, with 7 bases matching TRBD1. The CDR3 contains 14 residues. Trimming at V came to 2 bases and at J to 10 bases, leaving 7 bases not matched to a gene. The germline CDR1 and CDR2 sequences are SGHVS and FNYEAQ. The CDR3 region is CASSLTDRAGKLFF. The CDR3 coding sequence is TGTGCCAGCAGCTTAACAGACAGGGCTGGAAAACTGTTTTTT. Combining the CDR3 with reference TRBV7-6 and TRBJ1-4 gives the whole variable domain GAGVSQSPRYKVTKRGQDVALRCDPISGHVSLYWYRQALGQGPEFLTYFNYEAQQDKSGLPNDRFSAERPEGSISTLTIQRTEQRDSAMYRCASSLTDRAGKLFFGSGTQLSVL.

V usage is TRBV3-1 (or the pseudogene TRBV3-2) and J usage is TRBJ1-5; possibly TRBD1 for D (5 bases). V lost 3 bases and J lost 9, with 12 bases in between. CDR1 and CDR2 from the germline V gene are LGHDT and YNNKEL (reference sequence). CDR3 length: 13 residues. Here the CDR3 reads CASSQGGPGPQHF. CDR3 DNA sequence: TGTGCCAGCAGCCAGGGGGGACCGGGGCCCCAGCATTTT.

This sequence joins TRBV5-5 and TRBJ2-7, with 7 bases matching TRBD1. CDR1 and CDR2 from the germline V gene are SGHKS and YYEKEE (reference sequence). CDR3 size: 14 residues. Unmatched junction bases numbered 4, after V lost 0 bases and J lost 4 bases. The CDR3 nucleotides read TGTGCCAGCAGCTTGGACAGGGGTACGTACGAGCAGTACTTC. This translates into CASSLDRGTYEQYF.

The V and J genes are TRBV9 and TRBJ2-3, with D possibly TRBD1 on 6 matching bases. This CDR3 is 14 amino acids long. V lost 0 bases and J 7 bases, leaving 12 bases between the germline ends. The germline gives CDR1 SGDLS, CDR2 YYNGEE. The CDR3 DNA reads TGTGCCAGCAGCGTAGAAGAGGGGGTATATACGCAGTATTTT. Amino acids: CASSVEEGVYTQYF.

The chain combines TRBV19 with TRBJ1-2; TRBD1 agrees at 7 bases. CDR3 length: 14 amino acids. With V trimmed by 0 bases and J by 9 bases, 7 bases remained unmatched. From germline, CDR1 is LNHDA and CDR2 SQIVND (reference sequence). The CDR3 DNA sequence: TGTGCCAGTAGTATAGATGGGACAGTTGTTCGCTACACCTTC. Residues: CASSIDGTVVRYTF.

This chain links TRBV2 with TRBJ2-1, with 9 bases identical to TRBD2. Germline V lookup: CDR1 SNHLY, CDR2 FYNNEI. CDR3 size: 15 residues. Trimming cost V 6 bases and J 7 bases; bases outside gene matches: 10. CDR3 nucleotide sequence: TGTGCCAGCAGGGCTCGGACTAGCGATATTAATGAGCAGTTCTTC. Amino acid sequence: CASRARTSDINEQFF.

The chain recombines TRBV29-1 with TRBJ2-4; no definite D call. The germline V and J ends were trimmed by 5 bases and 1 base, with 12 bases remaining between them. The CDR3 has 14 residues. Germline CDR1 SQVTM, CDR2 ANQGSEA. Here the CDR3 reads CSVRGRMAKNIQYF. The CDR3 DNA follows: TGCAGCGTTCGAGGAAGGATGGCCAAAAACATTCAGTACTTC.

The CDR3 sequence: CASSQDPRTGRGQETQYF. The CDR3 nucleotides are TGTGCCAGCAGCCAAGACCCTAGGACAGGGAGGGGTCAAGAGACCCAGTACTTC. The rearrangement uses TRBV4-2 and TRBJ2-5; maybe TRBD1 (8 bases). The CDR3 runs 18 residues. The germline gives CDR1 LGHNA, CDR2 YNFKEQ. The germline V and J ends were trimmed by 0 bases and 2 bases, with 19 bases remaining between them.

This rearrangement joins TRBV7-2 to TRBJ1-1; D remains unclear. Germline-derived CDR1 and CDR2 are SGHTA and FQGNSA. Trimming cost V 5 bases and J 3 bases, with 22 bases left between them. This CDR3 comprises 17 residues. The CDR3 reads CASSRLPTGLQDTEAFF. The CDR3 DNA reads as TGTGCCAGCAGCCGCCTACCAACGGGATTGCAGGACACTGAAGCTTTCTTT.

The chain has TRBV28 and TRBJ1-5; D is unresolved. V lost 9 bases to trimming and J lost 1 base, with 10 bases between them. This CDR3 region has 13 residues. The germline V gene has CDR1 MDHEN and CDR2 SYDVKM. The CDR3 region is CASGQESNQPQHF. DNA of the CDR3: TGTGCCAGTGGTCAGGAAAGCAATCAGCCCCAGCATTTT. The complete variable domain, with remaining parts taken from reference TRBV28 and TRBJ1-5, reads DVKVTQSSRYLVKRTGEKVFLECVQDMDHENMFWYRQDPGLGLRLIYFSYDVKMKEKGDIPEGYSVSREKKERFSLILESASTNQTSMYLCASGQESNQPQHFGDGTRLSIL.

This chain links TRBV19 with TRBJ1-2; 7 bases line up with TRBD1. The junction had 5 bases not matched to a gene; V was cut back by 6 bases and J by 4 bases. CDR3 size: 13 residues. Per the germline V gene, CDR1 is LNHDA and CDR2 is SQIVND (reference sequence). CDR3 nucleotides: TGTGCCAGTAGAATCCGGGACAGCTATGGCTACACCTTC. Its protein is CASRIRDSYGYTF.

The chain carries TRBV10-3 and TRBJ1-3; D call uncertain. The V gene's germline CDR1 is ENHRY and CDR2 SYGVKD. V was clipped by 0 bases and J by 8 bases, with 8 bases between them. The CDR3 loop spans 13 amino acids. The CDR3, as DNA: TGTGCCATCAGTGAGTCGACGGGTGACACCATATATTTT. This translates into CAISESTGDTIYF.

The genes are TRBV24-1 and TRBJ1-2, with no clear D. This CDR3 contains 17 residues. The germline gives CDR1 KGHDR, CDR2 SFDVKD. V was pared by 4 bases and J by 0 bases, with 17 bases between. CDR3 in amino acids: CATSDSPGKRTNYGYTF. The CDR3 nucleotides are TGTGCCACCAGTGACTCCCCCGGAAAGCGAACTAACTATGGCTACACCTTC.

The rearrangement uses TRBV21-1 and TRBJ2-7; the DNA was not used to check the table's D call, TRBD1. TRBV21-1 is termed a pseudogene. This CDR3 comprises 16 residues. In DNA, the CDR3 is TGTGCCAGCAGCAACGAGAAGGGACAGGGGTCCTACGAGCAGTACTTC. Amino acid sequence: CASSNEKGQGSYEQYF.

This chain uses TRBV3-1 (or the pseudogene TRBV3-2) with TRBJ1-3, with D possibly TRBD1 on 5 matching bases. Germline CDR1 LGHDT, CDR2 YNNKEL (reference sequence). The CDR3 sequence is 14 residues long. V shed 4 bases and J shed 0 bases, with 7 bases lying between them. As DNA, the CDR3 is TGTGCCAGCAGCCCACAGGTCTCTGGAAACACCATATATTTT. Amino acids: CASSPQVSGNTIYF.

CDR3 sequence reads: CASSIGQSSYEQYF. The CDR3 nucleotides read TGTGCCAGCAGCATTGGACAGAGCTCCTACGAGCAGTACTTC. V is TRBV9 and J is TRBJ2-7; D is perhaps TRBD1 (6 bases). The CDR3 contains 14 residues. The V gene lost 4 bases and the J gene lost 0 bases, with 11 bases spanning the gap. Germline values: CDR1 SGDLS, CDR2 YYNGEE.

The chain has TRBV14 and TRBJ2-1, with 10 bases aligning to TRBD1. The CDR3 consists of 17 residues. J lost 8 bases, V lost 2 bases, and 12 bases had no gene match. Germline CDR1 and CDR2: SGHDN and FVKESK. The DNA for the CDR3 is TGTGCCAGCAGCCAAAAAACCTCCGGGACAGGGGTACATGAGCAGTTCTTC. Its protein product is CASSQKTSGTGVHEQFF.